Included here is one TCR beta chain sequence, with context. The data were taken from a study of blood T cell repertoires in COVID-19. The method was immunoSEQ multiplex PCR; TCRdb's version includes in-frame clones alone and lacks a portion of them. The sample records about 230,000 clones, roughly 83% being singletons. This CDR3 has 13 residues. Germline V gene lookup returns CDR1 MNHEY and CDR2 SMNVEV (reference sequence). Between the trimmed V and J ends, which lost 8 bases and 6 bases, there was a span of 11 bases. The TCR comes from a woman aged 65 to 85 with active or convalescent COVID-19. Sequenced material: peripheral blood. The chain uses TRBV27 and TRBJ1-6, with D possibly matching TRBD1 (6 bases). CDR3 protein: CASQQGVNSPLHF. CDR3 DNA: TGTGCCAGCCAACAGGGAGTTAATTCACCCCTCCACTTT.